Listed below are T cell receptor beta chains from one sample, sequenced in a study of blood T cells in healthy people across ages. MiXCR was run by TCRdb on the 5' RACE reads, yielding one entry per CDR3 protein. The repertoire holds over 1.5 million distinct CDR3 sequences, with around half as singletons. The sequencing sample was made of blood. These receptors all come from a woman between 40 and 50 years old in good health. Both conserved end residues are part of each CDR3. The D gene is left open where the match is weak. Clone size, where shown, is once, few, many, or a class for clones that have expanded.

v_gene,abundance,j_gene,d_gene,CDR3aa,CDR3nt
TRBV27,.,TRBJ2-4,.,CASSLRGLGNIQYF,TGTGCCAGCAGTTTAAGAGGGTTGGGAAACATTCAGTACTTC
TRBV20-1,.,TRBJ1-6,.,CSASRGSYNSPLHF,TGCAGTGCTTCCCGGGGATCCTATAATTCACCCCTCCACTTT
TRBV7-2,few,TRBJ2-7,.,CASSPRAGPSYEQYF,TGTGCCAGCAGCCCAAGGGCAGGGCCCTCCTACGAGCAGTACTTC
TRBV28,.,TRBJ2-7,.,CASSPLWQGASYEQYF,TGTGCCAGCAGTCCCCTGTGGCAGGGTGCTTCCTACGAGCAGTACTTC
TRBV5-1,.,TRBJ1-4,.,CASSSSTTNEKLFF,TGCGCCAGCAGCTCGAGTACAACTAATGAAAAACTGTTTTTT
TRBV10-3,.,TRBJ2-1,TRBD2,CASRAGDPNEQFF,TGTGCCTCTAGAGCGGGGGACCCGAATGAGCAGTTCTTC
TRBV5-4,once,TRBJ2-5,.,CASSFGAGSRGETQYF,TGTGCCAGCAGCTTTGGAGCAGGCTCCCGAGGGGAGACCCAGTACTTC
TRBV27,.,TRBJ1-5,.,CASSSGTHHNQPQHF,TGTGCCAGCAGTTCCGGGACCCACCACAATCAGCCCCAGCATTTT
TRBV7-2,many,TRBJ2-1,TRBD1,CASSSTGVNEQFF,TGTGCCAGCAGTAGTACAGGGGTCAATGAGCAGTTCTTC
TRBV7-2,.,TRBJ1-2,.,CASSLARAGHGYTF,TGTGCCAGCAGCTTAGCGCGGGCAGGGCATGGCTACACCTTC
TRBV9,.,TRBJ1-6,.,CASSVDSRRSISPLHF,TGTGCCAGCAGCGTAGACTCGCGAAGGTCTATTTCACCCCTCCACTTT
TRBV20-1,.,TRBJ2-3,TRBD2,CSDNGRGGTDTQYF,TGCAGCGATAATGGGCGGGGGGGCACAGATACGCAGTATTTT
TRBV29-1,.,TRBJ2-7,.,CSVVGGLGQPSYEQYF,TGCAGCGTTGTGGGGGGGTTAGGACAGCCCTCCTACGAGCAGTACTTC
TRBV4-3,.,TRBJ2-3,TRBD2,CASSQAAGGNTDTQYF,TGCGCCAGCAGCCAAGCCGCGGGGGGCAACACAGATACGCAGTATTTT
TRBV5-4,.,TRBJ2-1,.,CASSLAGNAPSEQFF,TGTGCCAGCAGCTTGGCGGGGAACGCTCCATCTGAGCAGTTCTTC
TRBV7-6,.,TRBJ1-1,TRBD1,CASSRFGQGSGDTEAFF,TGTGCCAGCAGCCGATTTGGACAGGGGTCAGGGGACACTGAAGCTTTCTTT
TRBV20-1,.,TRBJ2-3,.,CSARDLRGLTDTQYF,TGCAGTGCTAGAGATCTAAGGGGACTCACAGATACGCAGTATTTT
TRBV7-9,few,TRBJ2-7,.,CASSLDWAAEQYF,TGTGCCAGCAGCTTAGATTGGGCAGCCGAGCAGTACTTC
TRBV20-1,.,TRBJ2-7,.,CSAREPPGREQYF,TGCAGTGCTAGAGAACCCCCGGGTCGCGAGCAGTACTTC
TRBV20-1,.,TRBJ1-4,.,CSASGGATNEKLFF,TGCAGTGCTTCGGGGGGGGCAACTAATGAAAAACTGTTTTTT
TRBV12-3/TRBV12-4,.,TRBJ2-5,.,CASSFETGAETQYF,TGTGCCAGCAGTTTTGAAACGGGGGCGGAGACCCAGTACTTC
TRBV6-2/TRBV6-3,.,TRBJ1-4,TRBD1,CASSYGQGARKLFF,TGTGCCAGCAGTTACGGACAGGGGGCTCGGAAACTGTTTTTT
TRBV20-1,.,TRBJ1-2,.,CSAPKQGGYGYTF,TGCAGTGCTCCGAAACAGGGAGGGTATGGCTACACCTTC
TRBV6-2/TRBV6-3,.,TRBJ2-3,TRBD2,CATQGAGNTDTQYF,TGTGCCACCCAGGGAGCGGGGAACACAGATACGCAGTATTTT
TRBV7-9,few,TRBJ2-3,TRBD1,CASSPKQGEAIDTQYF,TGTGCCAGCAGCCCAAAACAGGGGGAGGCGATCGATACGCAGTATTTT